This T cell receptor (beta chain) originates from a study of T-cell memory formation after mild COVID-19 (dated by TCRdb to the early 2020s). In the study overall: Most TCR sequence clusters were specific to one of the two donors. Longitudinal TCRalpha and TCRbeta repertoire sequencing tracked T-cell clones expanding and contracting after mild COVID-19 in two donors. The cohort comprised two young, previously healthy adult volunteers, one female and one male. Broader findings and caveats from the paper: Some responding clones were detected in pre-infection memory, which suggested that pre-existing cross-reactive memory T cells had joined the SARS-CoV-2 response. Balanced CD4/CD8 phenotypes were observed for clones contracting from day 15 to 85, whereas a bias towards CD4+ was observed for a second wave of clones expanding from day 15 to 37. The study covered only a couple of mild cases, and larger cohorts including severe cases with pre-infection samples were considered necessary. Contracting CD4+ clones turned up mainly in the CM and EM memory subsets, whereas EMRA was where CD8+ clones were enriched. SARS-CoV-2 specificity was not confirmed for the second-wave clones peaking on day 37.

Sequencing took place on an Illumina NovaSeq 6000. TCRalpha and TCRbeta cDNA libraries were built by 5'RACE with constant-segment primers, adding sample barcodes and unique molecular identifiers. RNA was extracted from every sample with Trizol reagent. Amplification of the libraries took two PCR steps, and the second step added a second sample barcode plus Illumina TruSeq adapters. Sequencing of the libraries was done on an Illumina NovaSeq, producing 2 x 150 bp paired-end reads. The source study handled its data this way. The reads were demultiplexed and collapsed into UMI-guided consensus sequences using migec v1.2.7. With mixcr v2.1.11, UMI consensuses were aligned to TRA and TRB V and J templates and assembled into clonotypes. A clonotype was counted as expanded or contracted only if both edgeR and NoisET called the change significant, with noise models trained on biological replicates. For edgeR calls, the cutoffs were a false discovery rate-adjusted p below 0.01 and a log2 fold-change threshold of 1. As an exploratory analysis of dynamics, PCA with hierarchical clustering was applied to max-normalized trajectories of the 1000 most abundant clonotypes. Separately sequenced CD4+ and CD8+ repertoires were used to assign a CD4 or CD8 phenotype to each responding clone. Using fastp trimming at Q25 and MiXCR clonotype assembly, TCRdb reanalyzed the public sequencing data and kept in-frame beta chains. Each record represents a unique CDR3 protein, reported with the most common genes and DNA among its rows. These V and J calls derive from TCRdb rather than the authors' analysis. The sample table lists 150,000 to 200,000 distinct CDR3 sequences, approximately 10% of them with a count of one. Roughly 3.8% of the sample goes to the ten largest clones.

Per the germline V gene (reference sequence), DFQATT is the CDR1 and SNEGSKA is the CDR2. Relative to germline, V is 3 bases shorter and J is 2 bases shorter, with 10 bases between their ends. The CDR3 starts with the cysteine, ends with the phenylalanine, and has 13 residues. Only the CDR3 portion is preserved as DNA: 39 bases, with reading frame beginning at the first base. PBMCs were isolated by Ficoll-Paque density gradient centrifugation. This clonotype has a handful of counts. The target of this receptor is not known. No clone much larger than this one lies a single base away; base qualities are absent.

This sequence originates from a man aged 18 to 35 who had mild COVID-19 (a few samples of this study predate the infection). The sample titles of this study are shuffled in the database, so cell type and time point are left out; the donor was told from shared clones. The sequencing input was PBMCs or a T cell subset sorted from them (not recorded which). The chain is made from TRBV20-1 and TRBJ1-1; the D gene is perhaps TRBD1, from 5 matching bases. The nucleotide sequence is TGCAGTGCTAGGTCGGACACAAACACTGAAGCTTTCTTT. This translates into CSARSDTNTEAFF.